This TCR beta chain appears in the sequencing data of a study of shared clonotypes between healthy human individuals (dated by TCRdb to the early 2020s). Some background on the complete study: The cohort comprised two women and three men aged 18 to 49 years. For each donor, three plates each were used for CD4 naive and CD4 memory, two plates were used for CD8 naive, and one plate was used for CD8 memory. To estimate repertoire size and how much clonotypes are shared between individuals, the study performed deep sequencing of blood TCR repertoires from roughly five healthy adults. Different laboratories and diverse techniques were used to prepare libraries and sequence TCR repertoires, to increase sequencing depth and limit assay-specific biases. Leukapheresis yielded between about 0.85 and 10 billion PBMCs per donor. The study at large found these results: Rarefaction of sorted-subset datasets indicated incomplete sequencing despite the large sequencing depth. Compared with non-shared clonotypes, clonotypes shared by all four sorted-subset donors had higher generation probabilities. Sampling was restricted to blood, and TCR repertoires in tissue are likely to differ from TCR repertoires in blood. When several donors were compared, the shared fraction of clonotypes was about 5% for naive CD4, roughly 3.3% for naive CD8, roughly 2.5% for memory CD4, and around 0.4% for memory CD8. The small number of donors limited the genetic and exposure-history diversity represented. Naive subsets generally had larger estimated clonotype richness than memory subsets did. Pairwise subsampling indicated that sequencing depth was expected to affect the degree of clonotype sharing among donors.

The germline V gene sets CDR1 to SGHDN and CDR2 to FVKESK. From the cysteine up to the phenylalanine, the CDR3 has a length of 17 residues. Kept here is only the CDR3 DNA, which spans 51 bases and is read in frame from base 1. At the junction V is shortened by 0 bases and J by 4 bases, with 19 bases in between. Using the deep immunoSEQ assay, TCR CDR3 regions were amplified from genomic DNA by multiplex PCR. Extracted genomic DNA from each cell subset was distributed evenly across all wells of several immunoSEQ 96-well plates, and each plate was treated as a replicate. For sorted subsets, each replicate PCR was loaded with about 200 ng genomic DNA, equivalent to 30,000 or so T cell genomes. Purified libraries were quantified with a Qubit 3.0 fluorometer, sized on a Bioanalyzer 2100, and re-quantified with the KAPA Library Quantification kit. Each immunoSEQ 96-well plate was sequenced on its own single-read 150-cycle Illumina NextSeq 550 flow cell. Concerning the study's data processing: Because the immunoSEQ output included only junctional sequences and no quality scores, the filtering could not be the same as the filtering used for full-length reads. Sequences were annotated with PyIR, a Python wrapper for IgBLAST v1.9, and V/J genes and CDR3 were assigned using IMGT germline references. Any read was removed if the V/J assignment was weak (E-value above 1e-6), the CDR3 was missing, or the read contained stop codons, out-of-frame junctions, or ambiguous translated residues. V3J clonotypes were defined as sequences sharing the same inferred V gene, J gene, and CDR3 amino acid sequence. Percentage overlap between repertoires was computed as shared unique clonotypes divided by the size of the smaller repertoire. RTK rarefaction, the Chao1 estimator, and Recon v2.1 estimates of unobserved clonotypes were used to assess repertoire richness. OLGA was used to compute generation probabilities for all TCRbeta clonotypes that the gDNA method yielded from four donors. In TCRdb, the immuneACCESS table is reduced to in-frame sequences with V and J assigned. These tables do not hold every clone; where another copy was compared, an unresolved V gene accounts for under half, and the others remain unexplained. That table gives V, J and clone size, and the DNA gave D and trimming. For this sample the table gives 1,500,000 or so clones, of which approximately 98.5% were detected only once. The biggest ten clones account for 0.36% of the sample.

As to this clone: Its binding antigen is unknown. No base quality values were provided; no much bigger clone lies one nucleotide off.

The donors were healthy, HIV-negative adults with no recently reported acute infections or vaccinations. Only Caucasian adults living in Nashville, Tennessee, USA were represented among the donors. Magnetic negative selection was used to enrich CD4+ T cells, after which naive cells were positively selected on CD45RA and the negative fraction became the memory subset. Blood was obtained by leukapheresis, after which PBMCs were separated by Ficoll-Histopaque density gradient centrifugation and cryopreserved in liquid nitrogen vapor phase. Analytical flow cytometry was used to check the purity and quantity of each magnetically sorted T cell population. Each sorted fraction had its genomic DNA isolated and then quantified by UV absorbance on a Nanodrop 2000c.

This receptor was taken from a man aged 30-40 years in good health. Material for sequencing was naive CD4+ T cells sorted from blood. The cell subset or site label, as the study defines it: CD45RA+ positively selected. Recombination linked TRBV14 to TRBJ2-7; possibly the D gene is TRBD2, per 5 matching bases. Read as DNA, the sequence is TGTGCCAGCAGCCAAGATTGGGAGCCCCCAGGACGGTACGAGCAGTACTTC. This is translated as CASSQDWEPPGRYEQYF.